This TCR beta chain was obtained from a study of blood T cell repertoires in COVID-19. On the study more broadly: The United States, Italy and Spain were the sources of the acute and convalescent COVID-19 samples. The cDNA or gDNA used as material had been derived from T cells, B-cell-depleted T cells, or PBMCs.

Under the authors' procedure: It was from reference gene primer amplification that nucleated cell counts were estimated. Profiled with immunoSEQ multiplex PCR; TCRdb holds only in-frame clones, not every one. The V and J calls and clone size were taken over from that table, and D and trimming were inferred from the DNA. This table has about 81,000 clones, approximately 78% appearing once. The CDR3 sequence is 15 residues long. V was pared by 5 bases and J by 5 bases, with 10 bases of the junction left unmatched. Germline values: CDR1 SGHTS, CDR2 YDEGEE. This chain links TRBV5-8 with TRBJ2-1, with 7 bases lining up with TRBD2. The specimen sequenced was peripheral blood. The clonotype originates from a man aged 55-75 years with acute or convalescent COVID-19. The CDR3 DNA sequence: TGTGCCAGCAGGGGAACTAGCGCGACAAACAATGAGCAGTTCTTC. Translation: CASRGTSATNNEQFF.